This TCR beta chain was captured in a study of long-term antiretroviral therapy in people with HIV. A remark on this clone: Its target is not known.

The run of the v3.0 immunoSEQ assay was at survey level. Some clones are missing from TCRdb's copy, which holds only in-frame ones; the method was immunoSEQ multiplex PCR. Of 30,000 to 50,000 clones listed, roughly nine tenths are singletons. V was pared by 4 bases and J by 1 base, with 12 bases between. Per germline, CDR1 SGDLS and CDR2 YYNGEE. CDR3 length equals 14 residues. Everyone in the study who had HIV was treated in the United States. Regarding the study as a whole: Repertoires looked antigen-experienced, with only a slight naive shift after ART. Older ART regimens were possibly in use when the blood was collected between about 2003 and 2017.

This receptor was obtained from a woman aged 45-65 years with HIV. This chain joins TRBV9 and TRBJ2-7; D perhaps matches TRBD1 (6 bases). The source material was unsorted PBMCs, sampled 1.2 years after starting antiretroviral therapy. CDR3 coding DNA: TGTGCCAGCAGCCCCCGACAGGTTTCCTACGAGCAGTACTTC. Translated, it gives CASSPRQVSYEQYF. Variable domain in full (rest from reference TRBV9 and TRBJ2-7): DSGVTQTPKHLITATGQRVTLRCSPRSGDLSVYWYQQSLDQGLQFLIQYYNGEERAKGNILERFSAQQFPDLHSELNLSSLELGDSALYFCASSPRQVSYEQYFGPGTRLTVT.